The 25 T cell receptor beta chains presented below share a single source sample, sequenced in a study of T cell responses to AZD1222 COVID-19 vaccine. Method: immunoSEQ multiplex PCR; TCRdb's copy keeps in-frame clones and lacks some. This sample has roughly 100,000 clones, with roughly 88% found just once. Sequences were derived from peripheral blood, sampled on day 0 of AZD1222 vaccination. The receptors originated from an adult in good health.

The rearrangement links TRBV4-1 to TRBJ1-2, with a weak D call TRBD1 (5 bases). The CDR3 is 16 amino acids. With 6 bases removed from V and 5 bases from J, the gap between germline ends came to 22 bases. From germline, CDR1 is MGHRA and CDR2 YSYEKL. The chain's CDR3 is CASRSNDGGTFYGYTF. The CDR3 bases are TGCGCCAGCAGATCAAACGACGGCGGGACTTTTTATGGCTACACCTTC.

J is TRBJ2-1 and V is TRBV3-1 (or the pseudogene TRBV3-2), with D perhaps matching TRBD1 or TRBD2 (5 bases each). The CDR3 length is 15 residues. Trimming stripped 3 bases from V and 4 bases from J, with 13 bases between. Germline CDR1 and CDR2: LGHDT and YNNKEL (reference sequence). CDR3 sequence (DNA): TGTGCCAGCAGCCACCGGGGCAAACCGTACAATGAGCAGTTCTTC. This gives the protein CASSHRGKPYNEQFF.

This clone has a handful of counts. This rearrangement joins TRBV3-1 (or the pseudogene TRBV3-2) to TRBJ2-2, with 8 bases lining up with TRBD1. The CDR3 consists of 15 residues. Germline lookup yields CDR1 LGHDT and CDR2 YNNKEL (reference sequence). J gave up 5 bases and V 2 bases, and 4 bases lay outside the gene matches. The CDR3 protein is CASSQQGAVTGELFF. In DNA form, the CDR3 reads TGTGCCAGCAGCCAACAGGGGGCGGTTACCGGGGAGCTGTTTTTT.

CDR3 sequence (DNA): TGTGCCAGCAGTGAATCCGTCTCCTACACAGATACGCAGTATTTT. Residues: CASSESVSYTDTQYF. This chain uses TRBV2 with TRBJ2-3; D gene ambiguous. The germline gives CDR1 SNHLY, CDR2 FYNNEI. V lost 2 bases, J lost 2 bases, and 11 bases lay in between. This CDR3 is built from 15 residues.

This chain links TRBV11-2 with TRBJ2-1; D is perhaps TRBD2 (6 bases). CDR1 is SGHAT and CDR2 is FQNNGV in the germline V gene. The CDR3 has 13 residues. V lost 8 bases and J lost 6, with 14 bases in between. The CDR3 coding sequence is TGTGCCAGCGGGATGGGGGGAGGCAATGAGCAGTTCTTC. Its translation: CASGMGGGNEQFF. Based on the CDR3 plus reference TRBV11-2 and TRBJ2-1, the full variable domain is EAGVAQSPRYKIIEKRQSVAFWCNPISGHATLYWYQQILGQGPKLLIQFQNNGVVDDSQLPKDRFSAERLKGVDSTLKIQPAKLEDSAVYLCASGMGGGNEQFFGPGTRLTVL.

The chain couples TRBV7-9 to TRBJ2-1; TRBD2 agrees at 10 bases. The CDR3 consists of 15 residues. The germline V gene has CDR1 SEHNR and CDR2 FQNEAQ (reference sequence). With V trimmed by 4 bases and J by 5 bases, 5 bases remained unmatched. CDR3 in DNA: TGTGCCAGCAGCTGGACTAGCGGACCTAACAATGAGCAGTTCTTC. Amino acid sequence: CASSWTSGPNNEQFF.

Only one count was recorded for this clone. The chain employs TRBV2 and TRBJ2-3; TRBD2 aligns across 12 bases. J was trimmed by 1 base and V by 7 bases; bases with no gene match: 15. Germline CDR1 is SNHLY and CDR2 is FYNNEI. The CDR3 runs to 19 residues. The CDR3 spells CASTRGGLAGGPRTDTQYF. The CDR3 coding sequence is TGTGCCAGCACCCGGGGCGGCCTAGCGGGAGGGCCGCGCACAGATACGCAGTATTTT.

This sequence joins TRBV27 and TRBJ1-5, with TRBD1 as a possible D gene (5 bases). V was trimmed by 4 bases and J by 3 bases, leaving 28 bases between them. Germline values: CDR1 MNHEY, CDR2 SMNVEV (reference sequence). The CDR3 runs to 20 residues. The CDR3 spells CASSSSKVFGTPRDNQPQHF. The CDR3 coding sequence is TGTGCCAGCAGTTCCTCCAAGGTTTTCGGGACGCCACGGGACAATCAGCCCCAGCATTTT.

This clone was seen only once. The CDR3 loop is CASSWDRGRSPLHF. In nucleotides, the CDR3 is TGTGCCAGCAGCTGGGACAGGGGGCGCTCACCCCTCCACTTT. This rearrangement joins TRBV5-4 to TRBJ1-6; 12 nucleotides line up with TRBD1. J gave up 10 bases and V 3 bases, and 2 bases lay outside the gene matches. In germline, CDR1 is SGHNT, CDR2 YYREEE (reference sequence). The CDR3 runs 14 residues.

The V and J genes are TRBV29-1 and TRBJ2-2, with a tentative D call TRBD1 (6 bases). Germline V gene sequence: CDR1 SQVTM, CDR2 ANQGSEA. Trimming removed 3 bases at V and 1 base at J, with 9 bases between. The CDR3 loop spans 14 amino acids. The CDR3 nucleotides read TGCAGCGTTGAGGGGGCTGAGAACACCGGGGAGCTGTTTTTT. Amino acids: CSVEGAENTGELFF.

This clone was counted a single time. V gene TRBV7-9 combines with J gene TRBJ2-7; 10 bases map to TRBD2. The trim removed 2 bases at V and 0 bases at J, leaving 4 bases unmatched. The CDR3 runs to 16 residues. Germline CDR1 reads SEHNR; CDR2 reads FQNEAQ (reference sequence). This CDR3 is CASSLTASGSSYEQYF. The CDR3 bases are TGTGCCAGCAGCTTAACGGCTAGCGGGAGCTCCTACGAGCAGTACTTC.

CDR3 nucleotide sequence: TGTGCCAGCAGTTACTTTAAACAGGGGATGAACACTGAAGCTTTCTTT. As protein: CASSYFKQGMNTEAFF. V gene TRBV6-2 or TRBV6-3 combines with J gene TRBJ1-1; 7 bases fit TRBD1. V was pared by 1 base and J by 0 bases, with 5 bases of the junction left unmatched. Germline lookup yields CDR1 MNHEY and CDR2 SVGEGT. CDR3 length: 16 residues.

V is TRBV5-1 and J is TRBJ2-4; TRBD1 agrees at 7 bases. J lost 6 bases, V lost 4 bases, and 10 bases had no gene match. Germline assignment: CDR1 SGHRS and CDR2 YFSETQ. The CDR3 is 15 amino acids. CDR3 nucleotides: TGCGCCAGCAGCCGAACCGACAGGGTTGCAAACATTCAGTACTTC. This gives the protein CASSRTDRVANIQYF.

This chain links TRBV28 with TRBJ2-1; D uncertain. The germline V gene encodes CDR1 MDHEN and CDR2 SYDVKM. The CDR3 runs 15 residues. V was trimmed by 4 bases and J by 5 bases, leaving 15 bases between them. CDR3 loop: CASSSRLQHDNEQFF. The DNA of the CDR3 is TGTGCCAGCAGTTCCCGACTTCAACACGACAATGAGCAGTTCTTC.

The chain is built from TRBV2 and TRBJ2-1; 10 positions agree with TRBD2. Germline loops: CDR1 SNHLY, CDR2 FYNNEI. Unmatched junction bases numbered 11, after V lost 7 bases and J lost 8 bases. This CDR3 spans 15 amino acids. This chain's CDR3 is CASILSGGEWDEQFF. As DNA, the CDR3 is TGTGCCAGCATTCTAAGCGGGGGGGAGTGGGATGAGCAGTTCTTC.

This clone was seen more than once but under ten times. The genes are TRBV5-8 and TRBJ1-2, with D possibly TRBD1 on 5 matching bases. CDR1 and CDR2 from the germline V gene are SGHTS and YDEGEE. The ends were cut back, 4 bases at V and 4 bases at J, with 8 bases in the middle. The CDR3 is 12 residues long. This CDR3 reads CASSRDVYGYTF. The CDR3 DNA is TGTGCCAGCAGCAGGGACGTCTATGGCTACACCTTC. The full variable domain, rest sourced from reference TRBV5-8 and TRBJ1-2, is EAGVTQSPTHLIKTRGQQATLRCSPISGHTSVYWYQQALGLGLQFLLWYDEGEERNRGNFPPRFSGRQFPNYSSELNVNALELEDSALYLCASSRDVYGYTFGSGTRLTVV.

The chain uses TRBV27 and TRBJ1-4, with D perhaps TRBD1 (5 bases). CDR3 length equals 14 residues. Germline values: CDR1 MNHEY, CDR2 SMNVEV (reference sequence). Trimming pared 6 bases from V and 8 bases from J, leaving 16 bases between. CDR3 in amino acids: CASSLTVRKEKLFF. The CDR3 coding sequence is TGTGCCAGCAGCCTGACAGTCCGAAAGGAAAAACTGTTTTTT.

This chain connects TRBV18 to TRBJ2-5; tentative D call: TRBD2 (5 bases). This CDR3 spans 13 amino acids. V was shortened by 4 bases and J by 3 bases, with 9 bases between the two germline ends. Germline V gene sequence: CDR1 KGHSH, CDR2 LQKENI. CDR3 sequence: CASSRGRKETQYF. In nucleotides, the CDR3 is TGTGCCAGCTCACGAGGGCGAAAAGAGACCCAGTACTTC.

The genes are TRBV11-3 and TRBJ2-1; D is uncertain. Trimming took off 5 bases at V and 4 bases at J, with 9 bases between the two ends. The germline gives CDR1 SGHNT, CDR2 YENEEA. The CDR3 has 13 residues. The CDR3 region has the DNA TGTGCCAGCAGCCCCAGACCTTACAATGAGCAGTTCTTC. Translating gives CASSPRPYNEQFF.

The V call is TRBV5-5, the J call TRBJ1-4, with a possible D match to TRBD1 (5 bases). The CDR3 has 16 amino acids. The V and J ends lost 4 bases and 0 bases respectively, with 13 bases between them. Germline V gives CDR1 SGHKS, CDR2 YYEKEE (reference sequence). CDR3 protein: CASSKEQAATNEKLFF. The CDR3 nucleotides read TGTGCCAGCAGCAAAGAACAGGCCGCAACTAATGAAAAACTGTTTTTT.

The chain uses TRBV11-2 and TRBJ2-1; D may correspond to TRBD1 or TRBD2 (6 bases each). Germline CDR1 SGHAT, CDR2 FQNNGV. Trimming shortened V by 1 base and J by 3 bases, and 10 bases separated the two germline ends. The CDR3 is 15 amino acids. The CDR3, as DNA: TGTGCCAGCAGCTTAGCGGGGGCATTCTACAATGAGCAGTTCTTC. It specifies CASSLAGAFYNEQFF.

A few counts support this clone. V usage is TRBV28 and J usage is TRBJ1-5, with D perhaps matching TRBD1 (6 bases). CDR1 is MDHEN and CDR2 is SYDVKM in the germline V gene. V was pared by 3 bases and J by 6 bases, with 30 bases between. The CDR3 covers 20 residues. The CDR3 DNA reads TGTGCCAGCAGTTTTTGGCGACTCTCCGGACAGAGAAGGTTATTTCAGCCCCAGCATTTT. The encoded protein is CASSFWRLSGQRRLFQPQHF.

This clone was picked up a small number of times. This chain links TRBV4-1 with TRBJ1-6; D perhaps matches TRBD1 (5 bases). CDR1 is MGHRA and CDR2 is YSYEKL in the germline V gene. The ends were cut back, 0 bases at V and 8 bases at J, with 23 bases in the middle. CDR3 size: 19 residues. The CDR3 DNA reads as TGCGCCAGCAGCCAAGAGGGACCCCCAGTATCTAAGCGTTATTCACCCCTCCACTTT. As protein: CASSQEGPPVSKRYSPLHF.

J is TRBJ2-7 and V is TRBV6-5; 8 positions match TRBD2. This CDR3 contains 16 residues. J lost 2 bases, V lost 4 bases, and 10 bases had no gene match. The germline V gene encodes CDR1 MNHEY and CDR2 SVGAGI. The DNA for the CDR3 is TGTGCCAGCAGTTCCTTCGGGGGGGCGGACACCTACGAGCAGTACTTC. Translating it yields CASSSFGGADTYEQYF.

This clone is a singleton in its sample. The genes are TRBV28 and TRBJ2-7, with D unresolved. V dropped 11 bases and J dropped 2 bases, with 28 bases sitting between them. This CDR3 is 17 amino acids long. Per germline, CDR1 MDHEN and CDR2 SYDVKM. CDR3 DNA sequence: TGTGCCTCCTCTAGTAGTGCCCTCACTGGGCACACCTACGAGCAGTACTTC. Translating it yields CASSSSALTGHTYEQYF.